The 31 T cell receptor beta chains given below trace back to one sample, sequenced in a study of CD8 T cells in Susac syndrome. It was with random hexamers that about 0.45 to 1 ug RNA was reverse transcribed. TCRdb re-called the immunoSEQ multiplex PCR reads with MiXCR, one entry per CDR3 protein. The sample contains a few hundred thousand distinct CDR3 sequences, approximately 84% of which appear only once. Input material: CD8+ T cells from PBMCs. These receptors were taken from a human donor with multiple sclerosis.

The V and J genes are TRBV27 and TRBJ2-1, with TRBD2 matching 9 bases. Trimming at V came to 6 bases and at J to 9 bases, leaving 0 bases not matched to a gene. CDR3 length: 11 residues. Germline values: CDR1 MNHEY, CDR2 SMNVEV (reference sequence). This CDR3 reads CASRLAGEQFF. For the CDR3, the DNA is TGTGCCAGCAGACTAGCGGGTGAGCAGTTCTTC.

This clonotype was recorded a few times. The V gene is TRBV27, the J gene TRBJ1-1; D gene unclear. V gave up 5 bases and J gave up 4 bases, with 11 bases separating them. Germline assignment: CDR1 MNHEY and CDR2 SMNVEV (reference sequence). CDR3 length equals 13 residues. This chain's CDR3 is CASSPGRGTEAFF. The DNA of the CDR3 is TGTGCCAGCAGTCCCGGACGCGGCACTGAAGCTTTCTTT.

This rearrangement joins TRBV6-1 to TRBJ1-5, with a weak D call TRBD1 (6 bases). The CDR3 spans 15 residues. Per germline, CDR1 MNHNS and CDR2 SASEGT. The V gene lost 6 bases and the J gene lost 1 base, with 13 bases spanning the gap. CDR3 protein: CASSTGFRSNQPQHF. As DNA, the CDR3 is TGTGCCAGCAGCACAGGGTTTAGGAGCAATCAGCCCCAGCATTTT.

This chain uses TRBV6-5 with TRBJ1-1, with a weak D call TRBD1 (5 bases). Deletions cut 6 bases from V and 2 bases from J, with 10 bases between. The CDR3 covers 13 residues. CDR1 is MNHEY, CDR2 SVGAGI, per germline. The CDR3 spells CASSPDSNTEAFF. The CDR3 DNA reads TGTGCCAGCAGCCCTGACAGCAACACTGAAGCTTTCTTT.

The chain is built from TRBV9 and TRBJ1-1; D unclear. The V and J ends lost 0 bases and 0 bases respectively, with 9 bases between them. The CDR3 runs to 15 residues. Per germline, CDR1 SGDLS and CDR2 YYNGEE. The CDR3 loop is CASSVDGVMNTEAFF. The CDR3 nucleotides read TGTGCCAGCAGCGTAGATGGAGTCATGAACACTGAAGCTTTCTTT. Complete variable domain (other parts from reference TRBV9 and TRBJ1-1): DSGVTQTPKHLITATGQRVTLRCSPRSGDLSVYWYQQSLDQGLQFLIQYYNGEERAKGNILERFSAQQFPDLHSELNLSSLELGDSALYFCASSVDGVMNTEAFFGQGTRLTVV.

The DNA of the CDR3 is TGTGCCAGCAGCGCCAAGACCTTCACAGATACGCAGTATTTT. Translated, it gives CASSAKTFTDTQYF. The chain is built from TRBV9 and TRBJ2-3, with D unresolved. The germline gives CDR1 SGDLS, CDR2 YYNGEE. The CDR3 consists of 14 residues. The V gene lost 3 bases and the J gene lost 2 bases, with 10 bases spanning the gap. Supplemented by reference TRBV9 and TRBJ2-3, the full variable domain reads DSGVTQTPKHLITATGQRVTLRCSPRSGDLSVYWYQQSLDQGLQFLIQYYNGEERAKGNILERFSAQQFPDLHSELNLSSLELGDSALYFCASSAKTFTDTQYFGPGTRLTVL.

This clonotype was recorded only once. The chain has TRBV3-1 and TRBJ2-5, with 9 bases fitting TRBD1. The V segment lost 1 base and the J segment 2 bases; nucleotides outside the gene matches: 5. Germline CDR1 reads LGHDT; CDR2 reads YNNKEL (reference sequence). The CDR3 covers 16 residues. DNA of the CDR3: TGTGCCAGCAGCCAAGTGGGGACAGGGCTTCAAGAGACCCAGTACTTC. It yields the protein CASSQVGTGLQETQYF.

This clonotype was recorded once. This chain connects TRBV28 to TRBJ1-3; D is unresolved. V was shortened by 7 bases and J by 5 bases, with 6 bases between the two germline ends. The germline gives CDR1 MDHEN, CDR2 SYDVKM. The CDR3 runs 11 residues. This CDR3 is CASTSRNTIYF. The CDR3 nucleotides are TGTGCCAGCACCTCAAGAAACACCATATATTTT.

The V gene is TRBV28, the J gene TRBJ2-1; the match to TRBD2 covers 8 bases. CDR3 size: 14 residues. V was clipped by 10 bases and J by 3 bases; unmatched bases: 8. Germline CDR1 is MDHEN and CDR2 is SYDVKM. CDR3 in amino acids: CATTGGALYNEQFF. Written as DNA, the CDR3 is TGTGCCACCACGGGGGGGGCACTCTACAATGAGCAGTTCTTC.

The V call is TRBV7-9, the J call TRBJ2-1, with a possible D match to TRBD1 (6 bases). The length of the CDR3 is 12 residues. CDR1 and CDR2 (germline): SEHNR, FQNEAQ (reference sequence). With 0 bases removed from V and 12 bases from J, the gap between germline ends came to 9 bases. Here the CDR3 DNA reads TGTGCCAGCAGCTTAGCGTTACAGGGGCAGTTCTTC. This sequence encodes CASSLALQGQFF.

V gene TRBV5-1 combines with J gene TRBJ2-1; D is unresolved. Trimming took off 5 bases at V and 9 bases at J, with 15 bases between the two ends. Germline V gene lookup returns CDR1 SGHRS and CDR2 YFSETQ. CDR3 size: 13 residues. CDR3 DNA sequence: TGCGCCAGCAGATCTAGTTCAAGGAGTGAGCAGTTCTTC. Its translation: CASRSSSRSEQFF.

The chain carries TRBV6-2 or TRBV6-3 and TRBJ2-1; 8 bases are a match to TRBD2. The trim removed 5 bases at V and 7 bases at J, leaving 13 bases unmatched. The CDR3 loop spans 16 amino acids. Germline CDR1 reads MNHEY; CDR2 reads SVGEGT. CDR3 nucleotides: TGTGCCAGCAGTGTCCCGGAAGCGGGAGTGGGAAATGAGCAGTTCTTC. Translating it yields CASSVPEAGVGNEQFF.

In this sample, this clonotype turned up once. The rearrangement uses TRBV27 and TRBJ1-1, with no clear D. There are 14 residues in the CDR3. Per the germline V gene, CDR1 is MNHEY and CDR2 is SMNVEV (reference sequence). The V gene lost 6 bases and the J gene lost 7 bases, with 18 bases spanning the gap. This CDR3 is CASSPSGAHLEAFF. The DNA of the CDR3 is TGTGCCAGCAGCCCTTCGGGCGCACACCTTGAAGCTTTCTTT.

The chain recombines TRBV7-3 with TRBJ1-1; 10 nucleotides agree with TRBD1. There are 17 residues in the CDR3. Germline assignment: CDR1 SGHTA and CDR2 FQGTGA. The V gene end was trimmed by 2 bases and the J gene end by 0 bases; junction bases not matched to a gene: 6. The CDR3 here is CASSLPGTGAVNTEAFF. The DNA of the CDR3 is TGTGCCAGCAGCTTACCCGGGACAGGGGCCGTGAACACTGAAGCTTTCTTT.

The chain combines TRBV2 with TRBJ2-2; the match to TRBD2 covers 11 bases. CDR1 is SNHLY, CDR2 FYNNEI, per germline. The junction had 12 bases not matched to a gene; V was cut back by 7 bases and J by 5 bases. The length of the CDR3 is 17 residues. In DNA, the CDR3 is TGTGCCAGCACTGATGAGCCGACTAGCGGGAAAACCGGGGAGCTGTTTTTT. Its protein product is CASTDEPTSGKTGELFF.

The chain is built from TRBV25-1 and TRBJ1-6; the D is unclear. Germline V lookup: CDR1 MGHDK, CDR2 SYGVNS. V was cut by 5 bases and J by 0 bases, with 11 bases left in between. There are 16 residues in the CDR3. CDR3 sequence: CASSSRSGSYNSPLHF. DNA for the CDR3: TGTGCCAGCAGTTCCCGTTCCGGCTCCTATAATTCACCCCTCCACTTT.

The chain recombines TRBV2 with TRBJ2-1; D is undetermined. The germline gives CDR1 SNHLY, CDR2 FYNNEI. V was shortened by 8 bases and J by 8 bases, with 13 bases between the two germline ends. The CDR3 sequence is 12 residues long. The CDR3 sequence is CASGPLGDEQFF. CDR3 sequence (DNA): TGTGCCAGCGGGCCCCTCGGCGATGAGCAGTTCTTC.

The rearrangement joins TRBV14 to TRBJ2-1, with D possibly matching TRBD2 (6 bases). Per germline, CDR1 SGHDN and CDR2 FVKESK. The CDR3 runs 19 residues. The ends were cut back, 0 bases at V and 4 bases at J, with 22 bases in the middle. The CDR3 DNA is TGTGCCAGCAGCCAAGAGTCTCGGAGACGGGAGAGCCCTTACAATGAGCAGTTCTTC. It specifies CASSQESRRRESPYNEQFF.

The V and J genes are TRBV2 and TRBJ1-2; D remains unclear. The CDR3 has 12 residues. From germline, CDR1 is SNHLY and CDR2 FYNNEI. V was cut by 11 bases and J by 0 bases, with 10 bases left in between. The CDR3 nucleotides are TGTGCCGCCGAAGACACTAACTATGGCTACACCTTC. This translates into CAAEDTNYGYTF.

As concerns this clonotype: Germline is not matched at one junction end, which may reflect a read error. This chain connects TRBV5-6 to TRBJ2-3; 10 bases map to TRBD2. CDR1 and CDR2 from the germline V gene are SGHDT and YYEEEE. This CDR3 comprises 15 residues. In nucleotides, the CDR3 is TGTGCCAGCAGATTGGGACTAGCGCCCGCGGATACGCAGTATTTT. It specifies CASRLGLAPADTQYF. Full variable domain (rest looked up from reference TRBV5-6 and TRBJ2-3): DAGVTQSPTHLIKTRGQQVTLRCSPKSGHDTVSWYQQALGQGPQFIFQYYEEEERQRGNFPDRFSGHQFPNYSSELNVNALLLGDSALYLCASRLGLAPADTQYFGPGTRLTVL.

The DNA for the CDR3 is TGTGCCAGCAGCTTCCGCTCAGGCGGTTATACGCAGTATTTT. Translation gives CASSFRSGGYTQYF. This chain links TRBV7-2 with TRBJ2-3, with D uncertain. This CDR3 comprises 14 residues. Germline V lookup: CDR1 SGHTA, CDR2 FQGNSA. V was clipped by 3 bases and J by 7 bases, with 14 bases between them.

The genes are TRBV3-1 and TRBJ2-5; a weak D match, TRBD1 (6 bases). CDR3 size: 15 residues. V was shortened by 0 bases and J by 3 bases, with 11 bases between the two germline ends. Germline-derived CDR1 and CDR2 are LGHDT and YNNKEL (reference sequence). The CDR3 DNA is TGTGCCAGCAGCCAAGACATAGGGGGAGAAGAGACCCAGTACTTC. Its protein is CASSQDIGGEETQYF.

The rearrangement uses TRBV27 and TRBJ2-1; unclear D gene. The germline V and J ends were trimmed by 6 bases and 9 bases, with 12 bases remaining between them. Germline CDR1 is MNHEY and CDR2 is SMNVEV (reference sequence). CDR3 length: 12 residues. The CDR3 sequence: CASRRTESEQFF. The CDR3 nucleotides read TGTGCCAGCAGACGGACCGAATCTGAGCAGTTCTTC.

The rearrangement uses TRBV15 and TRBJ2-1, with 9 bases matching TRBD2. The V and J ends lost 5 bases and 5 bases, in that order; junction bases with no gene match: 10. Germline CDR1 LNHNV, CDR2 YYDKDF (reference sequence). The CDR3 loop spans 16 amino acids. The CDR3 DNA is TGTGCCACCAGCCGAACCGGGGCTAGCGGGAACAATGAGCAGTTCTTC. It specifies CATSRTGASGNNEQFF.

This chain connects TRBV29-1 to TRBJ2-3; TRBD2 aligns across 11 bases. This CDR3 is built from 16 residues. CDR1 SQVTM and CDR2 ANQGSEA come from the germline V gene. V shed 4 bases and J 0 bases; nucleotides not matched to a gene: 6. CDR3 protein: CSVVSGRASSTDTQYF. The CDR3 bases are TGCAGCGTTGTTAGCGGGAGGGCCTCGAGCACAGATACGCAGTATTTT.

This clonotype was recorded once. The V and J genes are TRBV4-1 and TRBJ1-1; D not resolved. The germline gives CDR1 MGHRA, CDR2 YSYEKL. The CDR3 consists of 13 residues. Trimming stripped 6 bases from V and 5 bases from J, with 13 bases between. CDR3 DNA: TGCGCCAGCAGTCACAAGCTGGGGACTGAAGCTTTCTTT. It translates to CASSHKLGTEAFF.

J is TRBJ2-5 and V is TRBV28, with D perhaps matching TRBD2 (5 bases). Germline V CDR1 and CDR2: MDHEN, SYDVKM. This CDR3 has 17 residues. V was pared by 5 bases and J by 4 bases, with 23 bases between. The CDR3 region is CASSPGSTPARGETQYF. The CDR3 DNA is TGTGCCAGCAGTCCCGGCTCGACCCCAGCTCGGGGAGAGACCCAGTACTTC.

In nucleotides, the CDR3 is TGTGCCAGCACCTGGGACGGCTGCCAAGAGACCCAGTACTTC. Protein sequence: CASTWDGCQETQYF. The chain couples TRBV7-9 to TRBJ2-5; D possibly uses TRBD1 or TRBD2 (5 bases each). Germline V gives CDR1 SEHNR, CDR2 FQNEAQ (reference sequence). The CDR3 runs 14 residues. The V gene lost 7 bases and the J gene lost 1 base, with 13 bases spanning the gap.

This chain connects TRBV5-4 to TRBJ2-1, with 7 bases identical to TRBD2. CDR3 length equals 16 residues. CDR1 and CDR2 from the germline V gene are SGHNT and YYREEE (reference sequence). The V and J ends lost 3 bases and 3 bases, in that order; junction bases with no gene match: 9. The CDR3 region has the DNA TGTGCCAGCAGCTCTGGGGGGGACTACCTCTACAATGAGCAGTTCTTC. Protein sequence: CASSSGGDYLYNEQFF.

The chain couples TRBV11-3 to TRBJ2-1, with a possible D match to TRBD2 (5 bases). CDR3 length equals 14 residues. With 1 base removed from V and 6 bases from J, the gap between germline ends came to 10 bases. Germline CDR1 and CDR2: SGHNT and YENEEA. The DNA of the CDR3 is TGTGCCAGCAGCTTAGGGTTAGGGAGCAATGAGCAGTTCTTC. It translates to CASSLGLGSNEQFF. Based on the CDR3 plus reference TRBV11-3 and TRBJ2-1, the full variable domain is EAGVVQSPRYKIIEKKQPVAFWCNPISGHNTLYWYLQNLGQGPELLIRYENEEAVDDSQLPKDRFSAERLKGVDSTLKIQPAELGDSAVYLCASSLGLGSNEQFFGPGTRLTVL.

This chain joins TRBV19 and TRBJ2-1; tentative D call: TRBD2 (6 bases). CDR3 length: 14 residues. Trimming cost V 7 bases and J 7 bases, with 17 bases left between them. Germline values: CDR1 LNHDA, CDR2 SQIVND (reference sequence). The CDR3 nucleotides read TGTGCCAGTAAAAAGGAGGGCCTCGTGAATGAGCAGTTCTTC. It translates to CASKKEGLVNEQFF. The full variable domain, rest sourced from reference TRBV19 and TRBJ2-1, is DGGITQSPKYLFRKEGQNVTLSCEQNLNHDAMYWYRQDPGQGLRLIYYSQIVNDFQKGDIAEGYSVSREKKESFPLTVTSAQKNPTAFYLCASKKEGLVNEQFFGPGTRLTVL.